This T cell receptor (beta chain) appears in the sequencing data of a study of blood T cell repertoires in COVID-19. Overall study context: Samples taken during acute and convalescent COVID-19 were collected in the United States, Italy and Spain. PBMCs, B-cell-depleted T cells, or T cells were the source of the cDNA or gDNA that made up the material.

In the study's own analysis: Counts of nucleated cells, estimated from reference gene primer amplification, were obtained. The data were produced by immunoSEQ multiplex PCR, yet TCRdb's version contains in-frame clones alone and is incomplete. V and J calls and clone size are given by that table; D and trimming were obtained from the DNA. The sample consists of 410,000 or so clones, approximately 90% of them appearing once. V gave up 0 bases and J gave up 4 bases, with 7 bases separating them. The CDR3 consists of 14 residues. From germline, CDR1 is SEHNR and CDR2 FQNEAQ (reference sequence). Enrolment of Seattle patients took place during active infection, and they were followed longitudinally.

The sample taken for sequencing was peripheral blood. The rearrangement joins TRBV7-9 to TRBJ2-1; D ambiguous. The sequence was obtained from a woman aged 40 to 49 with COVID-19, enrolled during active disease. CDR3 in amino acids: CASSLAQVYNEQFF. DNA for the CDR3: TGTGCCAGCAGCTTAGCGCAGGTATACAATGAGCAGTTCTTC.